A single sample gave rise to the 10 T cell receptor beta chains below, sequenced in a study of blood T cell repertoires in COVID-19. Here immunoSEQ multiplex PCR was the method, and the copy in TCRdb shows in-frame clones only, minus some. The data contain 35,000 to 45,000 clones, about 70% of them singletons. The sequenced material came from peripheral blood. These receptors originate from a man in his 70s with active or convalescent COVID-19.

CDR3 residues: CAWRESGGAIDTQYF. DNA of the CDR3: TGTGCCTGGAGGGAGAGCGGGGGGGCTATAGATACGCAGTATTTT. The rearrangement links TRBV30 to TRBJ2-3; 10 nucleotides match TRBD2. The CDR3 length is 15 residues. Germline values: CDR1 GTSNPN, CDR2 SVGIG (reference sequence). V shed 3 bases and J 5 bases; nucleotides not matched to a gene: 8. Based on the CDR3 plus reference TRBV30 and TRBJ2-3, the full variable domain is SQTIHQWPATLVQPVGSPLSLECTVEGTSNPNLYWYRQAAGRGLQLLFYSVGIGQISSEVPQNLSASRPQDRQFILSSKKLLLSDSGFYLCAWRESGGAIDTQYFGPGTRLTVL.

This clone has a handful of counts. This chain uses TRBV2 with TRBJ2-7; TRBD1 aligns across 9 bases. The V gene end was trimmed by 1 base and the J gene end by 3 bases; junction bases not matched to a gene: 4. CDR1 is SNHLY, CDR2 FYNNEI, per germline. The CDR3 extends over 15 amino acids. CDR3 region: CASSEEVTGGYEQYF. The DNA of the CDR3 is TGTGCCAGCAGTGAAGAGGTGACAGGGGGCTACGAGCAGTACTTC. Full variable domain (missing parts from reference TRBV2 and TRBJ2-7): EPEVTQTPSHQVTQMGQEVILRCVPISNHLYFYWYRQILGQKVEFLVSFYNNEISEKSEIFDDQFSVERPDGSNFTLKIRSTKLEDSAMYFCASSEEVTGGYEQYFGPGTRLTVT.

This chain links TRBV27 with TRBJ2-2; 7 bases align to TRBD1. The CDR3 runs 15 residues. The junction had 7 bases not matched to a gene; V was cut back by 7 bases and J by 2 bases. The germline CDR1 and CDR2 sequences are MNHEY and SMNVEV (reference sequence). The CDR3 loop is CASKRDRGNTGELFF. The CDR3 nucleotides are TGTGCCAGCAAAAGGGACAGAGGCAACACCGGGGAGCTGTTTTTT.

The rearrangement joins TRBV7-2 to TRBJ2-2; the D gene is possibly TRBD1 (6 bases). Trimming pared 3 bases from V and 7 bases from J, leaving 18 bases between. The CDR3 has 16 amino acids. Germline loops: CDR1 SGHTA, CDR2 FQGNSA. The CDR3 sequence: CASSFSTGIQGGELFF. The CDR3, as DNA: TGTGCCAGCAGCTTCAGCACAGGGATTCAGGGCGGGGAGCTGTTTTTT.

The chain combines TRBV5-1 with TRBJ2-2; possible D gene TRBD1, 5 bases. The CDR3 totals 15 residues. CDR1 and CDR2 from the germline V gene are SGHRS and YFSETQ. With 0 bases removed from V and 6 bases from J, the gap between germline ends came to 12 bases. Here the CDR3 DNA reads TGCGCCAGCAGCTTGGCCAGGGTGCTCGCCGGGGAGCTGTTTTTT. It encodes CASSLARVLAGELFF. Variable domain in full (rest from reference TRBV5-1 and TRBJ2-2): KAGVTQTPRYLIKTRGQQVTLSCSPISGHRSVSWYQQTPGQGLQFLFEYFSETQRNKGNFPGRFSGRQFSNSRSEMNVSTLELGDSALYLCASSLARVLAGELFFGEGSRLTVL.

The chain carries TRBV30 and TRBJ1-6; D may be TRBD1 (5 bases). Germline V lookup: CDR1 GTSNPN, CDR2 SVGIG (reference sequence). CDR3 size: 14 residues. Trimming removed 2 bases at V and 4 bases at J, with 9 bases between. Written as DNA, the CDR3 is TGTGCCTGGAGTACCACAGGTTATAATTCACCCCTCCACTTT. Translation: CAWSTTGYNSPLHF.

The CDR3 region is CASSTADRGNTEAFF. CDR3 DNA sequence: TGTGCCAGCAGCACCGCCGACAGGGGGAACACTGAAGCTTTCTTT. This chain links TRBV11-2 with TRBJ1-1, with 8 nucleotides matching TRBD1. Unmatched junction bases numbered 6, after V lost 5 bases and J lost 1 base. Germline CDR1 and CDR2: SGHAT and FQNNGV. The CDR3 contains 15 residues. The full variable domain, rest sourced from reference TRBV11-2 and TRBJ1-1, is EAGVAQSPRYKIIEKRQSVAFWCNPISGHATLYWYQQILGQGPKLLIQFQNNGVVDDSQLPKDRFSAERLKGVDSTLKIQPAKLEDSAVYLCASSTADRGNTEAFFGQGTRLTVV.

This clone was observed a handful of times. The chain links TRBV5-4 to TRBJ1-1; 7 nucleotides agree with TRBD1. V was pared by 2 bases and J by 10 bases, with 5 bases of the junction left unmatched. Germline loops: CDR1 SGHNT, CDR2 YYREEE (reference sequence). CDR3 length: 12 residues. CDR3 protein: CASSFDRAVAFF. The CDR3 nucleotides read TGTGCCAGCAGCTTTGACAGGGCAGTAGCTTTCTTT. The whole variable domain, filled in from reference TRBV5-4 and TRBJ1-1, reads ETGVTQSPTHLIKTRGQQVTLRCSSQSGHNTVSWYQQALGQGPQFIFQYYREEENGRGNFPPRFSGLQFPNYSSELNVNALELDDSALYLCASSFDRAVAFFGQGTRLTVV.

The V call is TRBV5-1, the J call TRBJ1-4, with D possibly TRBD1 on 6 matching bases. From germline, CDR1 is SGHRS and CDR2 YFSETQ. The CDR3 extends over 14 amino acids. V was clipped by 0 bases and J by 7 bases, with 10 bases between them. CDR3 sequence (DNA): TGCGCCAGCAGCTTGGACAGGGCGGGTGAAAAACTGTTTTTT. It is translated as CASSLDRAGEKLFF.

The genes are TRBV3-1 (or the pseudogene TRBV3-2) and TRBJ2-3; 7 nucleotides agree with TRBD2. The CDR3 is 12 residues long. V lost 4 bases, J lost 7 bases, and 2 bases stayed unmatched. CDR1 LGHDT and CDR2 YNNKEL come from the germline V gene (reference sequence). The CDR3 sequence is CASSRDYYTQYF. The CDR3 nucleotides read TGTGCCAGCAGCCGGGACTATTATACGCAGTATTTT.